The entry below describes one T cell receptor beta chain. J was trimmed by 4 bases and V by 8 bases; bases with no gene match: 5. In germline, CDR1 is SGDLS, CDR2 YYNGEE. The CDR3 has 12 residues. Use of 60 Vbeta and 13 Jbeta primers characterized the PCR. TCRdb's table, derived via immunoSEQ multiplex PCR, lists solely in-frame clones and lacks some. Of about 120,000 clones detected, about 83% appear once; the ten largest clones hold approximately 3.6%. The sample is drawn from a study of cytomegalovirus exposure and HLA in healthy donors. The chain employs TRBV9 and TRBJ1-2, with TRBD1 matching 7 bases. The sequenced material came from PBMCs. The source of this sequence is a woman between 35 and 50 years old in good health and CMV-seropositive. In DNA form, the CDR3 reads TGTGCCAGTTACCAGGGGGTCTATGGCTACACCTTC. This translates into CASYQGVYGYTF.